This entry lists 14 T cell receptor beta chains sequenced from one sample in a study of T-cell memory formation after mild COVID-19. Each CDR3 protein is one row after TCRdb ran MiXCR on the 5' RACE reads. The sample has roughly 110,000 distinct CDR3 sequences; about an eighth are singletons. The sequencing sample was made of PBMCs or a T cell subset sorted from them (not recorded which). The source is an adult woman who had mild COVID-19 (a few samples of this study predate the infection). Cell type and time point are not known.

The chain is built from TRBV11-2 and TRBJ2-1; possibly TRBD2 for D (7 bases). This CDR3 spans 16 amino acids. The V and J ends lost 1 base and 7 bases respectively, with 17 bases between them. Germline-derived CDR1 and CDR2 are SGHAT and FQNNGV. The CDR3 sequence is CASSLVGRGAKNEQFF. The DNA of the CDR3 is TGTGCCAGCAGCTTAGTGGGCCGGGGGGCTAAGAATGAGCAGTTCTTC.

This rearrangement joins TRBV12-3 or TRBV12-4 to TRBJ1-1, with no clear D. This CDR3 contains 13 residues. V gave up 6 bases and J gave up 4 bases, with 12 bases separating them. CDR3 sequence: CASSLGWGTEAFF. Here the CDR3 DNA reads TGTGCCAGCAGCCTGGGGTGGGGCACTGAAGCTTTCTTT.

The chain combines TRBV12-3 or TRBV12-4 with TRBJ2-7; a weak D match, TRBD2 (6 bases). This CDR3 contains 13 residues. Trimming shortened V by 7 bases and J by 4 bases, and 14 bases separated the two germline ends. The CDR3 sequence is CASTSRGIYEQYF. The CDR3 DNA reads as TGTGCCAGCACCTCTCGGGGGATTTACGAGCAGTACTTC.

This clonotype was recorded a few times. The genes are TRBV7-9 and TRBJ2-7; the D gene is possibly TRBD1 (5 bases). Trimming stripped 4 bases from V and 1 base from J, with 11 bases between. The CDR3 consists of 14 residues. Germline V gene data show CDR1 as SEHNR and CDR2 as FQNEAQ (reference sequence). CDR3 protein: CASSSQTVSYEQYF. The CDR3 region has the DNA TGTGCCAGCAGCTCTCAGACAGTGTCCTACGAGCAGTACTTC.

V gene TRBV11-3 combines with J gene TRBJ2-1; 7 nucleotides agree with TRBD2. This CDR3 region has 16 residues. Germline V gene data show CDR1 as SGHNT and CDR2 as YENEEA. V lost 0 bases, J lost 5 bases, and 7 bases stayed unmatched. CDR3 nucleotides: TGTGCCAGCAGCTTAGAACCGGGACGGGGGGACAATGAGCAGTTCTTC. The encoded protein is CASSLEPGRGDNEQFF.

CDR3 nucleotides: TGCGCCAGCAGCCCGAACCGGGGGCCCCTCGTGGACAATGAGCAGTTCTTC. Its protein is CASSPNRGPLVDNEQFF. The rearrangement joins TRBV4-1 to TRBJ2-1; either TRBD1 or TRBD2 may supply D (6 bases each). Germline V gives CDR1 MGHRA, CDR2 YSYEKL. V was cut by 4 bases and J by 5 bases, with 21 bases left in between. CDR3 size: 17 residues.

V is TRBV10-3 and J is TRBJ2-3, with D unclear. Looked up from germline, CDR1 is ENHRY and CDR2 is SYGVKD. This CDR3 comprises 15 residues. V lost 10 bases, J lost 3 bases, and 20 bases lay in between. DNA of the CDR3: TGTGCCACCAGAGACGCCCCAAGGAGAACAGATACGCAGTATTTT. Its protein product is CATRDAPRRTDTQYF.

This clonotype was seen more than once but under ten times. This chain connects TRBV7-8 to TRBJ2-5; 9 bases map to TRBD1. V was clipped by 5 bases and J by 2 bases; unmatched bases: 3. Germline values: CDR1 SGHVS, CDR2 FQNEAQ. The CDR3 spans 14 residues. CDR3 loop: CASSGDREQETQYF. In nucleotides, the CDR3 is TGTGCCAGCAGCGGGGACAGGGAACAAGAGACCCAGTACTTC. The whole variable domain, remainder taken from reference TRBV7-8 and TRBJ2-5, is GAGVSQSPRYKVAKRGQDVALRCDPISGHVSLFWYQQALGQGPEFLTYFQNEAQLDKSGLPSDRFFAERPEGSVSTLKIQRTQQEDSAVYLCASSGDREQETQYFGPGTRLLVL.

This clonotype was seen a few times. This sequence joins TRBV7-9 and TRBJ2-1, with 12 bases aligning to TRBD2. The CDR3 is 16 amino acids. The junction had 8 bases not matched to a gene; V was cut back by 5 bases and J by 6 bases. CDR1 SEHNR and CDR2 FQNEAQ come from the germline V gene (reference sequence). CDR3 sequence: CASSPRTSGTLNEQFF. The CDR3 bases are TGTGCCAGCAGCCCCAGGACTAGCGGGACACTCAATGAGCAGTTCTTC.

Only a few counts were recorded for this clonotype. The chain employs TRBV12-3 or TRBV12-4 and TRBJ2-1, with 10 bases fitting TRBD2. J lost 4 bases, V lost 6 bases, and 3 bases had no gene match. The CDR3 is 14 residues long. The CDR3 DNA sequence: TGTGCCAGCAGCGGACTAGCGGAATACAATGAGCAGTTCTTC. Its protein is CASSGLAEYNEQFF.

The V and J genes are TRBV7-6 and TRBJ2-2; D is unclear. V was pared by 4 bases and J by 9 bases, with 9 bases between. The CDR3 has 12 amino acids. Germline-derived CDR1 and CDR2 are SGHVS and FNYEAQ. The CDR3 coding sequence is TGTGCCAGCAGCTCACCTCAAAGGGAGCTGTTTTTT. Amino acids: CASSSPQRELFF.

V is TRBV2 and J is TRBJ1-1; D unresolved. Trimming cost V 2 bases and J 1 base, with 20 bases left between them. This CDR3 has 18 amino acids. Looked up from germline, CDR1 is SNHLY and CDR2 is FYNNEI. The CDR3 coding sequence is TGTGCCAGCAGTGAAATTCTGTGGCAGTTGGTTCAGAACACTGAAGCTTTCTTT. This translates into CASSEILWQLVQNTEAFF.

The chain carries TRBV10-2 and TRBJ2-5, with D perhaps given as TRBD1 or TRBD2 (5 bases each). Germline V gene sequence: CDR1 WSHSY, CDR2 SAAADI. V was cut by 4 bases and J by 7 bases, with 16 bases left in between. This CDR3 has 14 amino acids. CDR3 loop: CASSGPVGEGTQYF. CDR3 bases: TGCGCCAGCAGTGGCCCTGTGGGGGAAGGGACCCAGTACTTC.

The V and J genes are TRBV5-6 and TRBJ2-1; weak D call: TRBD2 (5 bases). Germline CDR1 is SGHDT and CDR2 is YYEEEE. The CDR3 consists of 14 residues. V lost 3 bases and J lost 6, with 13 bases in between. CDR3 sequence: CASSSILVLNEQFF. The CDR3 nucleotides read TGTGCCAGCAGCTCGATACTAGTTCTCAATGAGCAGTTCTTC.